This T cell receptor beta chain was sequenced for a study of human T cells and chemical hapten exposure. Study as a whole: Patients, predominantly female, presented with alopecia areata, totalis or universalis.

The library attached unique molecular identifiers to individual cDNA molecules. TCRdb itself ran the RACE reads through MiXCR, one entry per CDR3 protein. Altogether approximately 370,000 distinct CDR3 sequences are present, 5% to 6.5% being singletons, with the ten largest covering approximately 8.2%. This clonotype was observed many times. What it binds is unknown. The sample's time point: pre-sensitization, week 0. Described treatment: therapeutic diphenylcyclopropenone sensitization with weekly scalp DPC. The study's findings and limits: DPC sensitization produced no change in TCRs with frequency above 1 in 1000.

The clonotype comes from a woman aged 18-29 years with alopecia areata. Some clones in this sample may be carry-over from other donors' samples. The sample in question was whole blood, obtained in connection with sensitization to the hapten diphenylcyclopropenone (DPC).

The CDR3 DNA sequence: TGTGCCAGCAGCCAACTCCAACAAGACTCTGGGGCCAACGTCCTGACTTTC. Translating it yields CASSQLQQDSGANVLTF. The V call is TRBV28, the J call TRBJ2-6; D gene unclear. The germline gives CDR1 MDHEN, CDR2 SYDVKM. The CDR3 totals 17 residues. The V and J ends lost 6 bases and 0 bases respectively, with 15 bases between them.